The rows below give T cell receptor beta chains drawn from one sample of a study of T cell responses to AZD1222 COVID-19 vaccine. Data came from immunoSEQ multiplex PCR; TCRdb stores just in-frame clones and leaves some out. The sample holds roughly 120,000 clones, about 90% seen once. The sequenced sample was peripheral blood, obtained 28 days after the second AZD1222 dose. These receptors were obtained from an adult who received the AZD1222 COVID-19 vaccine. The CDR3 runs from the conserved cysteine through the conserved F or W. The D gene is left open where the match is weak. Only some rows state a clone size, as once, few, many or a class for expanded clones.

abundance	d_gene	j_gene	v_gene	CDR3nt	CDR3aa
.	.	TRBJ2-7	TRBV28	TGTGCCAGCAGTTCCCTGGATCCGGGCCCCTACGAGCAGTACTTC	CASSSLDPGPYEQYF
.	.	TRBJ2-3	TRBV6-5	TGTGCCAGCAGTTACTCCGGACTTTCCACAGATACGCAGTATTTT	CASSYSGLSTDTQYF
.	.	TRBJ1-1	TRBV13	TGTGCCAGCAGCTTTCGGGCAGGGCTGAACACTGAAGCTTTCTTT	CASSFRAGLNTEAFF
few	.	TRBJ1-5	TRBV10-3	TGTGCCATCAGTGAGTCGTCCTGGGCAGGAACGACATCCGAGCCATGGGGGCCCCAGCATTTT	CAISESSWAGTTSEPWGPQHF
.	.	TRBJ1-1	TRBV28	TGTGCCAGCAGTTTAACCGGGATACCTGAAGCTTTCTTT	CASSLTGIPEAFF
.	.	TRBJ2-7	TRBV5-1	TGCGCCAGCTATCAGTCGAATTCCTACGAGCAGTACTTC	CASYQSNSYEQYF
.	TRBD1	TRBJ2-7	TRBV23-1	TGCGCCAGCAGTCGTCTGGGACAGGGTGGCCGTGAAGGGGTCGAGCAGTACTTC	CASSRLGQGGREGVEQYF
.	.	TRBJ2-5	TRBV3-1/TRBV3-2	TGTGCCAGCAGCCAAGGGGCCCTCCGAGAGACCCAGTACTTC	CASSQGALRETQYF
.	.	TRBJ1-3	TRBV27	TGTGCCAGCAGTCTCCAGGGTATGGCTGGAAACACCATATATTTT	CASSLQGMAGNTIYF
.	TRBD2	TRBJ2-1	TRBV27	TGTGCCAGCAGTTTGGGGACTAGGCTGGTCTTC	CASSLGTRLVF
.	.	TRBJ1-2	TRBV28	TGTGCCAGCAGTTTTGACGTGAGACGAGGCTACACCTTC	CASSFDVRRGYTF
.	.	TRBJ2-5	TRBV13	TGTGCCAGCAGCCCCTCCCCTCCGGGACCACAAGAGACCCAGTACTTC	CASSPSPPGPQETQYF
.	.	TRBJ2-3	TRBV28	TGTGCCAGCAATGACAGGTCGGTTTTAACGCAGTATTTT	CASNDRSVLTQYF
.	.	TRBJ2-3	TRBV27	TGTGCCAGCAGTTTATTTCGGACAGATACGCAGTATTTT	CASSLFRTDTQYF
.	.	TRBJ2-7	TRBV3-1/TRBV3-2	TGTGCCAGCAGCCCTAGGATGAGTTCCTCCTACGAGCAGTACTTC	CASSPRMSSSYEQYF
.	.	TRBJ2-7	TRBV5-1	TGCGCCAGCAGCTTGGGGCCCCAGGGGTACGAGCAGTACTTC	CASSLGPQGYEQYF
.	.	TRBJ1-4	TRBV5-1	TGCGCCAGCAGCCCCAGAGAAACAACTAATGAAAAACTGTTTTTT	CASSPRETTNEKLFF
.	TRBD2	TRBJ2-5	TRBV19	TGTGCCAGTAGTAGTCTAGCGGGCCGCCAAGAGACCCAGTACTTC	CASSSLAGRQETQYF
.	.	TRBJ1-2	TRBV28	TGTGCCAGCACACAACCTCAGGGGTATGGCTACACCTTC	CASTQPQGYGYTF
.	.	TRBJ2-5	TRBV30	TGTGCCTGGAGTGTCAGTACTCAAGAGACCCAGTACTTC	CAWSVSTQETQYF
.	TRBD2	TRBJ2-3	TRBV27	TGTGCCAGCAGTTTATCGATAGCGGGCCTTCGGAGCACAGATACGCAGTATTTT	CASSLSIAGLRSTDTQYF
.	.	TRBJ1-5	TRBV9	TGTGCCAGCAGCGTAGGGCCTAACAGTAACAATCAGCCCCAGCATTTT	CASSVGPNSNNQPQHF
few	.	TRBJ2-1	TRBV18	TGTGCCAGCTCACCACTGGGAGAGGGCTTGGATGAGCAGTTCTTC	CASSPLGEGLDEQFF
.	.	TRBJ1-5	TRBV21-1	TGTGCCAGCAGCAAAGCGACAATTAATCAGCCCCAGCATTTT	CASSKATINQPQHF
.	TRBD2	TRBJ2-2	TRBV6-5	TGTGCCAGCAGAGGGGGATCTAGCGGGAGGGCAGTGCTGTTTTTT	CASRGGSSGRAVLFF
.	.	TRBJ2-7	TRBV15	TGTGCCACCAGCAGAGATCGAGGAGACTACGAGCAGTACTTC	CATSRDRGDYEQYF
.	.	TRBJ1-2	TRBV25-1	TGTGCCACCTGGACAGCGGGACTTTATGGCTACACCTTC	CATWTAGLYGYTF
.	.	TRBJ1-4	TRBV5-1	TGCGCCAGCAGCTCCAACATGCCGGGGACTAATGAAAAACTGTTTTTT	CASSSNMPGTNEKLFF
.	.	TRBJ2-1	TRBV4-2	TGTGCCAGCAGCCAAGAGCCTAGCAGTTACAATGAGCAGTTCTTC	CASSQEPSSYNEQFF
.	.	TRBJ1-2	TRBV2	TGTGCCAGCAGTACCTTCCGGTCTAACTATGGCTACACCTTC	CASSTFRSNYGYTF
.	TRBD2	TRBJ2-5	TRBV29-1	TGCAGCGTTGGGACTAGCGGACAAGAGACCCAGTACTTC	CSVGTSGQETQYF
.	TRBD1	TRBJ2-7	TRBV10-3	TGTGCCATCAGTGAGACCGGGACAGGGGGCGACGAGCAGTACTTC	CAISETGTGGDEQYF
.	.	TRBJ1-2	TRBV4-1	TGCGCCAGCAGCCAAGGGAGACCAAACTATGGCTACACCTTC	CASSQGRPNYGYTF
.	.	TRBJ1-2	TRBV5-6	TGTGCCAGCAGCTGGGGAGACAGAGGGGTTTATGGCTACACCTTC	CASSWGDRGVYGYTF
.	.	TRBJ1-2	TRBV7-6	TGTGCCAGCAGCTTAGACAGAGCTAACTATGGCTACACCTTC	CASSLDRANYGYTF
.	.	TRBJ2-7	TRBV28	TGTGCCAGCAGCCTGGGGGCTATCTACGAGCAGTACTTC	CASSLGAIYEQYF
.	TRBD2	TRBJ2-3	TRBV5-1	TGCGCCAGCAGCTCGCAACCGGGACTAGCGGGGAGCACAGATACGCAGTATTTT	CASSSQPGLAGSTDTQYF
.	.	TRBJ2-7	TRBV27	TGTGCCAGCAGTAGCCTCGGGGTTCTCTACGAGCAGTACTTC	CASSSLGVLYEQYF
once	TRBD1	TRBJ2-1	TRBV7-9	TGTGCCAGCAGCTCAAGAACACAGGGGGGACACTACAATGAGCAGTTCTTC	CASSSRTQGGHYNEQFF
.	TRBD1	TRBJ1-5	TRBV25-1	TGTGCCAGCAGTGAAGGAGGGGGCGGCAATCAGCCCCAGCATTTT	CASSEGGGGNQPQHF
.	TRBD2	TRBJ2-1	TRBV6-6	TGTGCCAGCAGTCCAGGGACTAGCGGGAGGCGGGGGCAGTTCTTC	CASSPGTSGRRGQFF
once	.	TRBJ2-7	TRBV6-1	TGTGCCAGCAGTGAAGTTGAGGGGGGGCGCAGATACGAGCAGTACTTC	CASSEVEGGRRYEQYF
.	TRBD2	TRBJ2-1	TRBV5-8	TGTGCCAGCAGCTTGGAGCGGGAGTACAATGAGCAGTTCTTC	CASSLEREYNEQFF
.	.	TRBJ2-1	TRBV11-3	TGTGCCAGCAGCTTAGGGGAGTACAGCTACAATGAGCAGTTCTTC	CASSLGEYSYNEQFF
.	.	TRBJ2-7	TRBV6-5	TGTGCCAGCAGCGGACTGCGTACAGGCTCCTACGAGCAGTACTTC	CASSGLRTGSYEQYF
.	.	TRBJ2-1	TRBV23-1	TGCGCCAGCAGTCTCCCCACAGGGATCCCCTACAATGAGCAGTTCTTC	CASSLPTGIPYNEQFF
.	.	TRBJ1-1	TRBV11-2	TGTGCCAGCAGCTTTGTTGCGGGCGGTGCTTTCTTT	CASSFVAGGAFF
.	TRBD2	TRBJ2-7	TRBV5-4	TGTGCCAGCAGGGGGCCTAGCGGGAGGGCCTCGGAGCAGTACTTC	CASRGPSGRASEQYF
.	.	TRBJ1-1	TRBV5-5	TGTGCCAGCAGCTTGCGGGGATCCTCCGTAAACGGGAACACTGAAGCTTTCTTT	CASSLRGSSVNGNTEAFF
once	TRBD1	TRBJ1-2	TRBV6-5	TGTGCCAGCAATGGGGACAGGGGCTATGGCTACACCTTC	CASNGDRGYGYTF
.	.	TRBJ2-1	TRBV29-1	TGCAGCACGGCGGTTGAGGAGCAGTTCTTC	CSTAVEEQFF
.	.	TRBJ1-1	TRBV11-3	TGTGCCAGCAGCCCTGGACCGGGGACTGAAGCTTTCTTT	CASSPGPGTEAFF
few	.	TRBJ2-3	TRBV5-1	TGCGCCAGCAGCCCACAGGGAAATACGGATACGCAGTATTTT	CASSPQGNTDTQYF
.	.	TRBJ2-1	TRBV11-3	TGTGCCAGCAGCTTGGGCGGATCCTACAATGAGCAGTTCTTC	CASSLGGSYNEQFF